This T cell receptor (beta chain) was found in a study of response to subunit inactivated influenza vaccine (dated by TCRdb to the late 2010s). At the level of the whole study: To follow how T cells responded to a trivalent subunit inactivated influenza vaccine, the researchers relied on deep quantitative profiling of the T cell receptor repertoire. The full study reports these points: It was suggested by the authors that each seasonal influenza vaccination may recruit only a limited number of new T cells.

On this clonotype itself: Its antigen remains undetermined. No much larger clonotype is one base removed from it; base qualities were not supplied.

The library was built by means of RT-PCR. Sequencing took place on an Illumina HiSeq 2500. TCRdb handled the public reads itself, with Q25 trimming in fastp and clone calling in MiXCR, and kept productive beta chains. Each entry merges the rows of one CDR3 protein and shows their most common DNA and genes. The sample yields about 190,000 distinct CDR3 sequences; approximately 14% were counted once. The top ten clones comprise about 25% of the sample. The CDR3 spans 14 residues, from the cysteine through the phenylalanine. Just the 42-base CDR3 DNA is kept, in frame starting at base 1. V loses 5 bases of germline sequence and J loses 5 bases, and the interval between the two ends is 13 bases. CDR1 MNHEY and CDR2 SMNVEV were looked up in the germline V gene (reference sequence).

The input for sequencing was CD8+ T cells sorted from PBMCs, taken 4 to 6 days after vaccination. This sequence uses TRBV27 and TRBJ2-1; no D gene is confidently identified. This receptor was identified in a man in his fifties or sixties who received an inactivated influenza vaccine. Donor details come from another sample of the same person, matched by shared clones. The DNA sequence is as follows: TGTGCCAGCAGTGCAGATTATACTAACAATGAGCAGTTCTTC. The translation is CASSADYTNNEQFF.